This section outlines one TCR beta chain sequence together with its context. Sorted-subset replicate PCRs used 150 to 200 ng DNA, 25,000 to 30,000 T cell genomes. Generated by immunoSEQ multiplex PCR, the TCRdb table keeps only in-frame clones and is missing some. The sample lists about 2,100,000 clones; about 92% were seen once. The record originates from a study of shared clonotypes between healthy human individuals. The CDR3 has 14 amino acids. Germline V gives CDR1 MDHEN, CDR2 SYDVKM. V trimming: 8 bases; J trimming: 8 bases; junction bases outside the gene matches: 13. CD45RO negativity and positive selection for CCR7 defined naive CD8 cells, a population that excluded terminally differentiated effector memory CD45RA+ cells.

Source material: naive CD8+ T cells from PBMCs. This TCR was sampled from a man younger than 35 in good health. Some clones in this sample may be carry-over from other donors' samples. The rearrangement uses TRBV28 and TRBJ1-2; 8 nucleotides agree with TRBD1. The CDR3 DNA is TGTGCCAGCGTTCGCGACAGGGGTGATCTGGGCTACACCTTC. Translation: CASVRDRGDLGYTF.